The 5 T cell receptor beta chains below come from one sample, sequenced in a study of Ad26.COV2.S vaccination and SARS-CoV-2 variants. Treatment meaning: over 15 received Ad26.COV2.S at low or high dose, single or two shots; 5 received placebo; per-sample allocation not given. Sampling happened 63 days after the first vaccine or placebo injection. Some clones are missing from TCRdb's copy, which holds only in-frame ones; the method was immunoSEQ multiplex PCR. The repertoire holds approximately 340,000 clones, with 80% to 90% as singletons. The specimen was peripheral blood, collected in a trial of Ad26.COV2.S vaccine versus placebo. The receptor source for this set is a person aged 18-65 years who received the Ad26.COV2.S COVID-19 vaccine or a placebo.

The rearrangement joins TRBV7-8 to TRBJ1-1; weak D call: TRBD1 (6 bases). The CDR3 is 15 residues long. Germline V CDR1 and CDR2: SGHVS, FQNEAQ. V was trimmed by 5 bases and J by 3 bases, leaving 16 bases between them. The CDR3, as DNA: TGTGCCAGCAGCCCTCCTGTGACAGGTTACACTGAAGCTTTCTTT. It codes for CASSPPVTGYTEAFF.

CDR3 DNA: TGTGCCAGCAGTTCCAGCCCCACGACCAATGAGCAGTTCTTC. Amino acid sequence: CASSSSPTTNEQFF. The rearrangement uses TRBV28 and TRBJ2-1; D not certain. CDR3 size: 14 residues. Germline V lookup: CDR1 MDHEN, CDR2 SYDVKM. V shed 4 bases and J shed 6 bases, with 13 bases lying between them.

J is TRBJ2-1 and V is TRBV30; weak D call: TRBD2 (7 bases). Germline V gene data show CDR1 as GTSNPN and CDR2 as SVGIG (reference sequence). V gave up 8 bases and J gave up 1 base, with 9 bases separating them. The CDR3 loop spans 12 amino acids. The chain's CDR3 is CAGGASYNEQFF. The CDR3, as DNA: TGTGCCGGGGGGGCATCCTACAATGAGCAGTTCTTC.

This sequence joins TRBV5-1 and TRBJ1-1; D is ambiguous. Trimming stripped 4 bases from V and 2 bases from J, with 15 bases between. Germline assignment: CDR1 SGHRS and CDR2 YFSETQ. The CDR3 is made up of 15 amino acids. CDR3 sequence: CASSMGPGLNTEAFF. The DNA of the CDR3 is TGCGCCAGCAGCATGGGCCCAGGACTCAACACTGAAGCTTTCTTT.

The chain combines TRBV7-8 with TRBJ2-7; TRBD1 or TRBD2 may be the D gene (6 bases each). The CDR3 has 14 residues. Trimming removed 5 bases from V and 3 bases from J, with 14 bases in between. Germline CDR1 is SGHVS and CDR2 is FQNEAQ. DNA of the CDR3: TGTGCCAGCAGCCAAGGGGGGAATGTCTACGAGCAGTACTTC. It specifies CASSQGGNVYEQYF.